This T cell receptor beta chain was identified during a study of blood T cell repertoires in COVID-19. Participants were aged roughly 18 to 100 years from some 24 US areas. Authors' analysis steps: Estimation of nucleated cell counts was performed using reference gene primer amplification. Sequencing used immunoSEQ multiplex PCR; TCRdb keeps in-frame clones, though not all of them. The D gene and trimming were derived from the DNA, and the V and J assignments and clone size from that table. The sample records some 200,000 clones, around 85% being singletons. The TCR was taken from a woman in her thirties or forties with acute COVID-19. Sequencing input: PBMCs or T cells enriched from blood (not recorded which).

CDR3 residues: CASSPRVAETQYF. In nucleotides, the CDR3 is TGTGCCAGCAGTCCGCGGGTGGCTGAGACCCAGTACTTC. The chain carries TRBV6-5 and TRBJ2-5; D may be TRBD2 (5 bases). V lost 5 bases, J lost 5 bases, and 12 bases lay in between. Germline V gene lookup returns CDR1 MNHEY and CDR2 SVGAGI. The CDR3 consists of 13 residues.